A selection of T cell receptor beta chains follows, all from one sample in a study of tumor-infiltrating lymphocytes in oesophageal squamous cell carcinoma. TCRdb recomputed calls from the PCR reads with MiXCR, one row per CDR3 protein. Of 9,500 to 11,000 distinct CDR3 sequences in the sample, 52% are singletons; the top ten hold about 20%. The sequenced material came from esophageal tumor tissue. These receptors came from a female donor with esophageal squamous cell carcinoma. Both conserved end residues are trimmed from each CDR3. A D gene is named only where the DNA matches it firmly. Clone size is not always given. Where it is, it says once, few, many or a class for expanded clones.

v_gene	d_gene	j_gene	abundance	CDR3aa
TRBV7-8	TRBD1	.	.	ASSLGQGIEVRLYEQY
TRBV5-6	TRBD2	TRBJ2-3	.	ASSFGAGGRADTQY
TRBV12-3/TRBV12-4	TRBD2	TRBJ2-7	.	ASSSSGTTYEQY
TRBV24-1	TRBD2	.	.	ATSDFPPTTSGRAFHEQF
TRBV5-1	.	TRBJ2-7	few	ASNPGTVGLEQY
TRBV7-8	TRBD2	.	.	ASSPWSGGSSYNEQF
TRBV5-6	TRBD2	TRBJ2-1	.	ASSLGLAGVPGNEQF
TRBV7-2	TRBD2	.	few	ASSFMTSGINEQF
TRBV6-1	.	TRBJ2-1	medium-sized	ASRAENEQF
TRBV7-6	.	TRBJ1-4	.	ATNAGTNEKLF
TRBV28	.	.	.	ASLASGFNEQF
TRBV7-6	.	TRBJ2-1	few	ASSLGTAYNEQF
TRBV7-8	TRBD2	.	.	ASRSQREGQDNEQY
TRBV30	TRBD1	TRBJ2-3	few	AWSVPGGNTQY
TRBV11-3	.	TRBJ2-7	.	ASSLAERGDEQY
TRBV28	.	TRBJ1-5	medium-sized	ASSLPGGLGPDYSNQPQH
TRBV28	.	TRBJ1-1	medium-sized	ASSGRSEAF
TRBV7-6	.	TRBJ2-5	.	ASSPLFSGAQETQY
TRBV12-5	.	TRBJ1-1	many	ASSLTMNTEAF
TRBV18	TRBD1	TRBJ1-2	few	ASSPTDRGYGYT
TRBV10-3	TRBD2	TRBJ2-7	few	AIRPGLAGALDNEQY
TRBV6-1	TRBD1	TRBJ2-6	.	ASSADRAGANVLT
TRBV6-9	TRBD1	.	.	ASTLGQGAAYEQY
TRBV20-1	.	TRBJ2-3	.	SARDRGLQGDTQY
TRBV12-3/TRBV12-4	.	.	.	ASSLGFAALQETQY
TRBV12-3/TRBV12-4	.	.	.	ASSSGVRNEQF
TRBV28	.	TRBJ2-1	.	ASIAEGRSSYNEQF
TRBV7-9	.	TRBJ2-5	.	ASSLKGVETQY
TRBV7-3	TRBD1	TRBJ2-1	.	ASSPDRERHEQF
TRBV7-9	TRBD1	TRBJ2-5	few	ASRPSGGETQY
TRBV24-1	TRBD1	.	few	ATSDGTAYNEQF
TRBV12-3/TRBV12-4	.	.	.	AVGGGAGGNTIY
TRBV28	TRBD2	TRBJ2-1	.	ASSSLAGSNEQF
TRBV7-6	TRBD2	.	.	ASSNAAGGYEQY
TRBV7-8	.	.	.	ASSLDGNEQF
TRBV12-5	.	TRBJ2-7	few	ASGLVMVSAYEQY
TRBV12-3/TRBV12-4	TRBD1	.	.	ASTNRGTYNEQY
TRBV7-2	.	TRBJ2-5	.	ASSPSYQETQY
TRBV7-6	.	TRBJ2-1	.	ASSWLVSNEQF
TRBV6-1	TRBD2	TRBJ2-3	.	ASSLMVVAGGTDTQY
TRBV28	.	TRBJ2-3	few	ASSLLGVRDTQY
TRBV28	.	TRBJ1-5	many	ASSLAAGGKGQPQH
TRBV7-9	.	TRBJ1-3	medium-sized	ASSSTTSEGVIENTIY
TRBV30	.	TRBJ1-1	.	SGGDTEAF
TRBV11-2	TRBD1	TRBJ2-7	many	ASSSLQGLQQY